This T cell receptor (beta chain) was observed in a study of beta chain features in type 1 diabetes. Study conclusions and caveats: Lower insertion and higher deletion counts appeared at VDJ junctions in type 1 diabetes patients. With patients and controls alike, PCR might favor shorter templates to an equal degree. Patients' naive, central memory and Treg TCRB repertoires seemed closer to one another than those of healthy donors. There was a moderate but significant shortening of TCRB CDR3s in all four CD4+ subsets of Type 1 diabetes patients.

This CDR3 region has 13 residues. The V end was cut by 0 bases, the J end by 3 bases, with 3 bases between. Germline CDR1 reads MNHNY; CDR2 reads SVGAGI (reference sequence). Of the isolated RNA, all was reverse transcribed, and so the sequenced material was expressed TCRB transcripts. Assay used: immunoSEQ multiplex PCR; TCRdb lists only in-frame clones, some missing. The repertoire holds over 600,000 clones, with 9.5% to 15% as singletons. Purity exceeded 98% in all sorted populations. Of note for this clone: Its antigen is still unknown.

The genes are TRBV6-6 and TRBJ1-5, with D hard to call. This sequence originates from a man younger than 40 with type 1 diabetes. Sequenced material: naive CD4+ T cells from blood. CDR3 amino acids: CASSYSPNQPQHF. The CDR3 DNA follows: TGTGCCAGCAGTTACTCCCCCAATCAGCCCCAGCATTTT.